This T cell receptor (beta chain) was captured by sequencing in a study of lymphopenia after photon versus proton radiotherapy (dated by TCRdb to the late 2010s). About the study as a whole: The immunological effects of photon versus proton radiation therapy were compared in patients with gastrointestinal tumors who developed high-grade lymphopenia. A cohort of around 18 patients with gastrointestinal tumors who received either photon or proton therapy and subsequently developed lymphopenia was included. The study aimed to characterize how the two radiation modalities differ in their impact on the immune system. Overall results and qualifications from the work: Proton-treated patients stayed relatively stable during treatment, while photon-treated patients lost naive T cells and TCR diversity and gained effector/memory populations. After the lymphocyte count nadir, oligoclonal expansion, especially of CD8+ Temra cells, was observed in photon-treated repertoires, and the drop in diversity was driven by this expansion. The survival association was examined only in patients who died, and the authors described better survival with proton therapy as a possibility, not as a demonstrated result. Across the cohort, a larger post-nadir drop in TCR diversity was inversely correlated with overall survival time among patients who died.

About this clone itself: It has no known antigen specificity. No base quality values were provided; no much bigger clone lies one nucleotide off.

The method was the immunoSEQ multiplex PCR assay. T cell repertoires were profiled by deep sequencing of rearranged TCR beta loci, alongside multiparametric flow cytometry. TCRdb holds this immuneACCESS table with in-frame rearrangements only. Some clones are missing; in checked studies, unresolved V genes explain under half, and the rest has no known cause. This sample has around 160,000 clones in its table, and roughly nine tenths of those were observed once. The leading ten clones occupy approximately 4.6% of the sample. This clonotype was obtained from a middle-aged man with gastric cancer. Sequenced material: peripheral blood, taken from a patient treated with photon-based radiotherapy.

Here the CDR3 is given as CASGGTSVWETQYF. The sequenced DNA is TGTGCCAGCGGCGGGACTAGCGTCTGGGAGACCCAGTACTTC. The V and J genes are TRBV28 and TRBJ2-5, and 10 junction bases match TRBD2. CDR3 length: 14 amino acids, cysteine to phenylalanine. The CDR3 DNA has 42 bases and is translated from base 1. V is trimmed back by 8 bases and J by 5 bases, and the junction contains 8 bases that no gene match accounts for. Sequences MDHEN (CDR1) and SYDVKM (CDR2) are obtained from the germline V gene.